This T cell receptor beta chain was observed in a study of Ad26.COV2.S vaccination and SARS-CoV-2 variants. Points from the study as a whole: Measurement of non-spike TCR breadth gave similar results in vaccine and placebo recipients.

Treatment defined: about 20 received Ad26.COV2.S at low or high dose, single or two shots; 5 received placebo; per-sample allocation not given. Day 63 following the first vaccine or placebo injection was when the samples were taken. A note on this clone: Its antigen is currently unknown. Distinct nucleotide sequences in the sample also encode this CDR3.

The method was immunoSEQ multiplex PCR; TCRdb's version includes in-frame clones alone and lacks a portion of them. Of about 280,000 clones in the sample, 80% to 90% were seen once. Germline V gives CDR1 LNHDA, CDR2 SQIVND (reference sequence). Deletions cut 9 bases from V and 1 base from J, with 12 bases between. The CDR3 totals 13 residues. The sequence derives from a person aged 18-65 years who received the Ad26.COV2.S COVID-19 vaccine or a placebo. The specimen was peripheral blood, collected in a trial of Ad26.COV2.S vaccine versus placebo. V gene TRBV19 combines with J gene TRBJ1-1; D call uncertain. The CDR3 spells CASRPDRNTEAFF. The CDR3, as DNA: TGTGCCAGCCGCCCCGACCGGAACACTGAAGCTTTCTTT.